A single sample gave rise to the 14 T cell receptor beta chains below, sequenced in a study of early T cells in non-severe SARS-CoV-2 infection. Via MiXCR, TCRdb re-called the 5' RACE reads, giving one row per CDR3 protein. The data show some 30,000 distinct CDR3 sequences, about 6% seen once. Sequencing was done on a sample of whole blood. These TCRs come from an adult who was a healthcare worker with PCR-confirmed SARS-CoV-2 infection or an uninfected control (not recorded which).

This clonotype occurred many times. V is TRBV28 and J is TRBJ1-1, with no clear D. Per the germline V gene, CDR1 is MDHEN and CDR2 is SYDVKM. The V end lost 5 bases, the J end lost 4 bases, and 11 bases lay between the germline ends. The CDR3 runs to 13 residues. The DNA of the CDR3 is TGTGCCAGCAGTCCTCAGATTTTCACTGAAGCTTTCTTT. This codes for CASSPQIFTEAFF.

This chain joins TRBV27 and TRBJ2-3, with a weak D call TRBD2 (6 bases). V was trimmed by 5 bases and J by 2 bases, leaving 14 bases between them. The CDR3 extends over 15 amino acids. Germline CDR1 MNHEY, CDR2 SMNVEV (reference sequence). CDR3 sequence (DNA): TGTGCCAGCAGTGACGCGGGGACCTACACAGATACGCAGTATTTT. The encoded protein is CASSDAGTYTDTQYF.

This clonotype appeared a few times. The rearrangement uses TRBV5-1 and TRBJ2-2; D unresolved. Germline lookup yields CDR1 SGHRS and CDR2 YFSETQ. CDR3 length equals 15 residues. With 4 bases removed from V and 1 base from J, the gap between germline ends came to 11 bases. The CDR3 DNA is TGCGCCAGCAGCAAAACCCCGTGGAACACCGGGGAGCTGTTTTTT. The encoded protein is CASSKTPWNTGELFF.

This clonotype was detected many times. V is TRBV14 and J is TRBJ2-3, with unresolved D. V lost 1 base and J 11 bases, leaving 7 bases between the germline ends. The CDR3 runs to 11 residues. Germline V lookup: CDR1 SGHDN, CDR2 FVKESK. DNA for the CDR3: TGTGCCAGCAGCCAAGGTCAGCAGCAGTATTTT. Translation: CASSQGQQQYF.

This clonotype was seen many times. This chain uses TRBV4-1 with TRBJ1-2, with TRBD1 identical over 10 bases. The junction had 9 bases not matched to a gene; V was cut back by 4 bases and J by 4 bases. The CDR3 runs to 16 residues. Germline-derived CDR1 and CDR2 are MGHRA and YSYEKL. CDR3 in DNA: TGCGCCAGCAGCCCTACCGGGACAGGGGATTCCTATGGCTACACCTTC. Its translation: CASSPTGTGDSYGYTF.

This clonotype occurred many times. J is TRBJ1-1 and V is TRBV12-3 or TRBV12-4; D not resolved. The CDR3 has 13 amino acids. Deletions cut 6 bases from V and 1 base from J, with 9 bases between. The CDR3 bases are TGTGCCAGCAGCCTTCAGGCGAACACTGAAGCTTTCTTT. Amino acids: CASSLQANTEAFF.

This clonotype appeared many times. V and J are TRBV24-1 and TRBJ2-1, with TRBD2 matching over 8 bases. Germline CDR1 is KGHDR and CDR2 is SFDVKD. Trimming cost V 4 bases and J 1 base; bases outside gene matches: 2. The CDR3 sequence is 15 residues long. The DNA of the CDR3 is TGTGCCACCAGTGACGGGACTAGATCCTACAATGAGCAGTTCTTC. Its protein is CATSDGTRSYNEQFF.

This clonotype has at least ten counts. The DNA of the CDR3 is TGCAGCGCCGTGGCGAGGATGACACCCTCCTCCTACGAGCAGTACTTC. Translation gives CSAVARMTPSSYEQYF. The genes are TRBV29-1 and TRBJ2-7; D is ambiguous. The V end lost 7 bases, the J end lost 0 bases, and 22 bases lay between the germline ends. This CDR3 contains 16 residues. The V gene's germline CDR1 is SQVTM and CDR2 ANQGSEA.

The table lists this clonotype with many counts. The V call is TRBV7-2, the J call TRBJ1-5; no reliable D call. The CDR3 has 13 residues. Trimming removed 5 bases at V and 0 bases at J, with 5 bases between. From germline, CDR1 is SGHTA and CDR2 FQGNSA. CDR3 DNA sequence: TGTGCCAGCAGCCCGCATAGCAATCAGCCCCAGCATTTT. Translated, it gives CASSPHSNQPQHF.

This clonotype was observed many times. This sequence joins TRBV7-9 and TRBJ1-5; D call uncertain. CDR1 is SEHNR, CDR2 FQNEAQ, per germline (reference sequence). Trimming left V 3 bases short and J 4 bases short, with 4 bases between. CDR3 length: 12 residues. For the CDR3, the DNA is TGTGCCAGCAGCTTCCTAAATCAGCCCCAGCATTTT. It translates to CASSFLNQPQHF. Full variable domain (outside the CDR3, taken from reference TRBV7-9 and TRBJ1-5): DTGVSQNPRHKITKRGQNVTFRCDPISEHNRLYWYRQTLGQGPEFLTYFQNEAQLEKSRLLSDRFSAERPKGSFSTLEIQRTEQGDSAMYLCASSFLNQPQHFGDGTRLSIL.

This clonotype was seen repeatedly, ten times or more. This chain connects TRBV3-1 to TRBJ2-7; TRBD1 might be the D (6 bases). The CDR3 length is 15 residues. With 5 bases removed from V and 7 bases from J, the gap between germline ends came to 21 bases. CDR1 and CDR2 from the germline V gene are LGHDT and YNNKEL (reference sequence). This CDR3 is CASSNTPTARGEQYF. The CDR3 DNA follows: TGTGCCAGCAGCAACACACCGACAGCTAGGGGGGAGCAGTACTTC.

This clonotype was seen ten or more times. V usage is TRBV5-4 and J usage is TRBJ2-1, with 8 nucleotides matching TRBD2. V lost 0 bases, J lost 7 bases, and 3 bases stayed unmatched. Germline V gene lookup returns CDR1 SGHNT and CDR2 YYREEE (reference sequence). This CDR3 comprises 14 residues. This CDR3 reads CASSLVGGANEQFF. CDR3 nucleotides: TGTGCCAGCAGCTTGGTCGGGGGGGCAAATGAGCAGTTCTTC.

This clonotype was counted many times. The chain employs TRBV11-2 and TRBJ1-1; D uncertain. V was cut by 1 base and J by 10 bases, with 16 bases left in between. The CDR3 covers 14 residues. In germline, CDR1 is SGHAT, CDR2 FQNNGV. CDR3: CASSLGGGPEGAFF. The CDR3 DNA reads TGTGCCAGCAGCTTAGGGGGAGGGCCCGAGGGAGCTTTCTTT.

This clonotype was found a few times. V usage is TRBV6-1 and J usage is TRBJ2-5, with 10 nucleotides matching TRBD1. Germline-derived CDR1 and CDR2 are MNHNS and SASEGT. The CDR3 has 16 residues. V gave up 3 bases and J gave up 4 bases; unmatched junction bases: 8. The CDR3, as DNA: TGTGCCAGCAGTGAGATGACAGGGGGCGGGTCAGAGACCCAGTACTTC. Amino acids: CASSEMTGGGSETQYF.